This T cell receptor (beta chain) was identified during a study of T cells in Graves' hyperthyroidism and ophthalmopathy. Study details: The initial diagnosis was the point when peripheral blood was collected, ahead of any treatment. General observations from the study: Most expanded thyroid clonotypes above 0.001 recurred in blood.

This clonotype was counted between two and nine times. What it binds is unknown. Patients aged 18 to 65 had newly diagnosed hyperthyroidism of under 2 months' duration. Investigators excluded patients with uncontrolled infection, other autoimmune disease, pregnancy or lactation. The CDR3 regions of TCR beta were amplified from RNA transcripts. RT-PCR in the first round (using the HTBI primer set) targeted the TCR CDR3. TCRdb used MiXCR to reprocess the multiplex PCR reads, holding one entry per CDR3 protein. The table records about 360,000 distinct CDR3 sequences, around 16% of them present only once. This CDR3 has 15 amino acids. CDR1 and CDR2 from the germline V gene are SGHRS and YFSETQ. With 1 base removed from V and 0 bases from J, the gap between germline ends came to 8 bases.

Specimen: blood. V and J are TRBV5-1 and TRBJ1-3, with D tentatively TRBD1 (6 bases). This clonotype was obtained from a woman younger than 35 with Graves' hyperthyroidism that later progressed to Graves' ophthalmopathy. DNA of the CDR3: TGCGCCAGCAGCTTGAGAGGGGGCTCTGGAAACACCATATATTTT. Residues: CASSLRGGSGNTIYF.